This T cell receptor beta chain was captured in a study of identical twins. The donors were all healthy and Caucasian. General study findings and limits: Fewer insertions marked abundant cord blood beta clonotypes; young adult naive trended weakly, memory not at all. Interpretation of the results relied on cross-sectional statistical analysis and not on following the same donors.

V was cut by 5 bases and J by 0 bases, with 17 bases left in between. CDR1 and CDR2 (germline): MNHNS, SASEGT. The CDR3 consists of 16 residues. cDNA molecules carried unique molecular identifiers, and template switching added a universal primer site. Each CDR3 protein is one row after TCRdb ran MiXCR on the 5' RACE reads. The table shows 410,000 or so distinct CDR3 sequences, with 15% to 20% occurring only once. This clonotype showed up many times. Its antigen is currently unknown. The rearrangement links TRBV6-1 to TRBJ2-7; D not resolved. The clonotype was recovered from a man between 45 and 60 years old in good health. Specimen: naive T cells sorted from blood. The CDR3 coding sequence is TGTGCCAGCAGTCCCGGCCGAAGGCTAACCTCCTACGAGCAGTACTTC. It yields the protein CASSPGRRLTSYEQYF.